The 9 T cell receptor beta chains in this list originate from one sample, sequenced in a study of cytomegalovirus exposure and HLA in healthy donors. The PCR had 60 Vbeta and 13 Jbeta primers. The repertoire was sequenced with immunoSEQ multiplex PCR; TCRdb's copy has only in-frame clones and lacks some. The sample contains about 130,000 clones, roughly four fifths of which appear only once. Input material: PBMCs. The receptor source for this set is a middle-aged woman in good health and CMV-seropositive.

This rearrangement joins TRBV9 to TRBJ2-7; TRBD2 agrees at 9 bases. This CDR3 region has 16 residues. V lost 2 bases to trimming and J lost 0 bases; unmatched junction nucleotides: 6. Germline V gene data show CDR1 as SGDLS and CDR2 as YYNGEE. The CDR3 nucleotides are TGTGCCAGCAGCGTTTCTAGCGGGGATAGCTCCTACGAGCAGTACTTC. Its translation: CASSVSSGDSSYEQYF.

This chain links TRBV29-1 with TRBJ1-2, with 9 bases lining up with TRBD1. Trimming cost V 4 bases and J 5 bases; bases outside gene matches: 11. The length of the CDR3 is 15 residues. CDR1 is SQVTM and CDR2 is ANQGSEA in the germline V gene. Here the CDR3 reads CSVGHATGGLYGYTF. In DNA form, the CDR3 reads TGCAGCGTTGGACACGCTACAGGGGGCTTGTATGGCTACACCTTC.

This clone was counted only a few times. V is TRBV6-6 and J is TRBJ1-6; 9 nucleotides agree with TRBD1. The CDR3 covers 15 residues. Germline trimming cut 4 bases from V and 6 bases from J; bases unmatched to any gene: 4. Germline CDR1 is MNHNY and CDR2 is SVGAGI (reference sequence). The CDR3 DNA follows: TGTGCCAGCAGTTCCACGGACAGGGGTAATTCACCCCTCCACTTT. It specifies CASSSTDRGNSPLHF.

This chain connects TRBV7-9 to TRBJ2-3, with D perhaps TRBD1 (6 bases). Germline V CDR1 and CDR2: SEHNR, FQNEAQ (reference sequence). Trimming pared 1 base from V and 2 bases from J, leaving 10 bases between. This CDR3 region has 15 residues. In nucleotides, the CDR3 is TGTGCCAGCAGCTTAGGAGGACAGTCCACAGATACGCAGTATTTT. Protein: CASSLGGQSTDTQYF.

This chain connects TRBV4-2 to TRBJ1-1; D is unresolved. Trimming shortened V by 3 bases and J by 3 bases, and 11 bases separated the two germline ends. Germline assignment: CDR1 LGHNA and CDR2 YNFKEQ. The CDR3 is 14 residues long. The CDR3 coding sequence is TGTGCCAGCAGCCACCGGCGGGAGGACACTGAAGCTTTCTTT. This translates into CASSHRREDTEAFF.

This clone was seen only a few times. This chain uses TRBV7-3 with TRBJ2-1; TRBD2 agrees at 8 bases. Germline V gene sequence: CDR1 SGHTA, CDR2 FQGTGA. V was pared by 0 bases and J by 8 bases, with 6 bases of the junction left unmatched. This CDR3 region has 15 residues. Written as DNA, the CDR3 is TGTGCCAGCAGCTTAACGGCGTCTAGCGGGCATGAGCAGTTCTTC. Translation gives CASSLTASSGHEQFF.

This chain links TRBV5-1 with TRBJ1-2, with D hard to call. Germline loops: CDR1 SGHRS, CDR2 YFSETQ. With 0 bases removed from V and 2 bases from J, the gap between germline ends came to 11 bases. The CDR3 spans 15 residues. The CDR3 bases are TGCGCCAGCAGCTTGGCACAGCCCGTCAACTATGGCTACACCTTC. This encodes CASSLAQPVNYGYTF.

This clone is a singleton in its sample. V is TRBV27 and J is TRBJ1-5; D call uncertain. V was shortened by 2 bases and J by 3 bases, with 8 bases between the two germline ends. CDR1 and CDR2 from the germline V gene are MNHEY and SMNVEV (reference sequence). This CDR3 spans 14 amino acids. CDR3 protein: CASSLAEFNQPQHF. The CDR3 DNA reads TGTGCCAGCAGTTTAGCGGAGTTCAATCAGCCCCAGCATTTT.

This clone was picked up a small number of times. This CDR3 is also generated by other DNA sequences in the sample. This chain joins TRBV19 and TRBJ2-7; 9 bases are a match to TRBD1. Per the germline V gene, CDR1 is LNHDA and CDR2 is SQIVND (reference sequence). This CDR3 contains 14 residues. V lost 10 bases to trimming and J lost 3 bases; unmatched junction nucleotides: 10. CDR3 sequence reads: CATTPTGGIYEQYF. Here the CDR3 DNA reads TGTGCCACCACCCCGACAGGGGGTATCTACGAGCAGTACTTC.